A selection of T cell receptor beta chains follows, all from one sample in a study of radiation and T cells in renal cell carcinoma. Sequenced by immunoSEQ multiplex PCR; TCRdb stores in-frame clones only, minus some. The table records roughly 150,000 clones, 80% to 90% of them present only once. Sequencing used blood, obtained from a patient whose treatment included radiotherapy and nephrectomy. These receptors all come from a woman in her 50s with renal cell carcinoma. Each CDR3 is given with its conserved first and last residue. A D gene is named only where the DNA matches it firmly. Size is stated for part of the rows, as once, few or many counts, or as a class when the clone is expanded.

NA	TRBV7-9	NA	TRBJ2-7	CASSLAVASYEQYF	TGTGCCAGCAGCTTAGCAGTAGCCTCCTACGAGCAGTACTTC
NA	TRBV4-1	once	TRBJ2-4	CASSQDQVGGYAKNIQYF	TGCGCCAGCAGCCAAGATCAGGTTGGAGGGTATGCCAAAAACATTCAGTACTTC
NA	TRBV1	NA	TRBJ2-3	CTSSQDGDSGGGDTQYF	TGCACCAGCAGCCAAGATGGGGATAGCGGGGGGGGAGATACGCAGTATTTT
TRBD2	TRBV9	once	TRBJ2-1	CASSVPGLAGMSSYNEQFF	TGTGCCAGCAGCGTACCGGGACTAGCGGGGATGAGCTCCTACAATGAGCAGTTCTTC
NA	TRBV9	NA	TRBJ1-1	CASSVGSGRYDTEAFF	TGTGCCAGCAGCGTAGGTTCAGGGCGATATGACACTGAAGCTTTCTTT
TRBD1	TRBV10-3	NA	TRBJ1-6	CAISDRGLFYNSPLHF	TGTGCCATCAGTGATAGGGGGCTATTCTATAATTCACCCCTCCACTTT
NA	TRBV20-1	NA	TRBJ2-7	CSATGLSEQYF	TGCAGTGCTACAGGGTTGAGCGAGCAGTACTTC
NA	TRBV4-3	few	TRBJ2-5	CASSQAWTVQETQYF	TGCGCCAGCAGCCAAGCTTGGACTGTTCAAGAGACCCAGTACTTC
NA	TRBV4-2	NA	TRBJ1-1	CASSQNSGPGAFF	TGTGCCAGCAGCCAAAATTCAGGCCCTGGCGCTTTCTTT
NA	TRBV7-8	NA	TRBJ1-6	CASSLGGSNSPLHF	TGTGCCAGCAGCTTGGGGGGGAGTAATTCACCCCTCCACTTT
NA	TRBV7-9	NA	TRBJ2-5	CASSLNRETQYF	TGTGCCAGCAGCTTAAACCGGGAGACCCAGTACTTC
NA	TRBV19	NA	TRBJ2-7	CASSIDVTASSYEQYF	TGTGCCAGTAGTATAGATGTCACAGCGAGCTCCTACGAGCAGTACTTC
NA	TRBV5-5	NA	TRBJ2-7	CASSKQGAGEQYF	TGTGCCAGCAGTAAGCAAGGGGCCGGTGAGCAGTACTTC
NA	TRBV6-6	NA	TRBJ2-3	CASSYAGRRTDTQYF	TGTGCCAGCAGTTACGCGGGGCGGCGCACAGATACGCAGTATTTT
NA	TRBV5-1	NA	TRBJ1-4	CASSLRTAATNEKLFF	TGCGCCAGCAGCTTGAGAACAGCAGCAACTAATGAAAAACTGTTTTTT
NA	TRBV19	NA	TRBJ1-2	CASSPFGRGGYTF	TGTGCCAGTAGTCCCTTCGGTAGGGGTGGCTACACCTTC
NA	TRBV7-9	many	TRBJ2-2	CASSPRGGGPNTGELFF	TGTGCCAGCAGCCCCAGGGGCGGGGGACCAAACACCGGGGAGCTGTTTTTT
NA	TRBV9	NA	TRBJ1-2	CASSLDYGYTF	TGTGCCAGCAGCCTAGACTATGGCTACACCTTC
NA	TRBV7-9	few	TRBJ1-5	CASILGLSNQPQHF	TGTGCCAGCATCCTTGGACTATCCAATCAGCCCCAGCATTTT
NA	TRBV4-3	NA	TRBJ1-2	CASSQDRSNYGYTF	TGCGCCAGCAGCCAAGATCGTTCTAACTATGGCTACACCTTC
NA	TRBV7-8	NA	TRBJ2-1	CASSLTVQGEQFF	TGTGCCAGCAGCTTAACAGTCCAAGGTGAGCAGTTCTTC
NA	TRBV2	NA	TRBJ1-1	CASILDGLRLNTEAFF	TGTGCCAGCATCTTGGACGGACTCCGACTGAACACTGAAGCTTTCTTT
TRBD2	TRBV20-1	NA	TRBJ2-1	CSAGLAGMQFF	TGCAGTGCTGGTTTAGCGGGGATGCAGTTCTTC
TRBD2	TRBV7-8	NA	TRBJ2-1	CASSLRSSGSHNEQFF	TGTGCCAGCAGCTTACGCTCTAGCGGGAGCCACAATGAGCAGTTCTTC
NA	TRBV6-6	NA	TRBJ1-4	CASSYSTGFREKLFF	TGTGCCAGCAGTTACTCTACCGGGTTTCGGGAAAAACTGTTTTTT
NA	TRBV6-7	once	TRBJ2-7	CASTTPPGHGNAKSSYEQYF	TGTGCCAGCACTACCCCACCGGGACACGGAAACGCAAAGAGCTCCTACGAGCAGTACTTC
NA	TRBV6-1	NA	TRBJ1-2	CASQVLAGSGYTF	TGTGCCAGCCAGGTCTTGGCAGGGTCCGGCTACACCTTC
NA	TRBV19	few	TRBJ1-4	CASSIEKEKLFF	TGTGCCAGTAGTATAGAGAAGGAAAAACTGTTTTTT
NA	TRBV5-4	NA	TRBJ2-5	CASSLMYQETQYF	TGTGCCAGCAGCTTGATGTACCAAGAGACCCAGTACTTC
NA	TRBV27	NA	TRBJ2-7	CASSLVGGSTYEQYF	TGTGCCAGCAGTTTAGTCGGGGGCTCAACCTACGAGCAGTACTTC
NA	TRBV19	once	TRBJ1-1	CASSIDLGEFPVFPEAFF	TGTGCCAGTAGTATAGATCTCGGGGAGTTCCCCGTTTTCCCTGAAGCTTTCTTT
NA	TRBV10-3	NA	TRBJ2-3	CAITVDPSTDTQYF	TGTGCCATCACGGTAGATCCTAGCACAGATACGCAGTATTTT
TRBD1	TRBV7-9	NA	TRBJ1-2	CASSSGTGNYGYTF	TGTGCCAGCAGTTCCGGGACAGGGAACTATGGCTACACCTTC
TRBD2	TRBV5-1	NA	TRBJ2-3	CASSSRFGLAGPLTDTQYF	TGCGCCAGCAGCTCGAGGTTTGGACTAGCGGGCCCGCTCACAGATACGCAGTATTTT
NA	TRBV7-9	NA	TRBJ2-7	CASSFPERSYEQYF	TGTGCCAGCAGCTTCCCAGAGAGGTCCTACGAGCAGTACTTC
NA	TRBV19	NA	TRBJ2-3	CASSIVADTQYF	TGTGCCAGTAGTATAGTGGCAGATACGCAGTATTTT
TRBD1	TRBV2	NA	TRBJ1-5	CASSTGGGQPQHF	TGTGCCAGCAGTACAGGGGGCGGTCAGCCCCAGCATTTT
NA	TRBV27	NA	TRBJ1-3	CASSLRSSGNTIYF	TGTGCCAGCAGTTTGAGAAGCTCTGGAAACACCATATATTTT
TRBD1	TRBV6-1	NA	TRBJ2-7	CASSDSGTERYEQYF	TGTGCCAGCAGTGATAGTGGGACAGAGCGCTACGAGCAGTACTTC
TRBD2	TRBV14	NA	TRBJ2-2	CASSPRYGGSGELFF	TGTGCCAGCAGCCCTAGATACGGGGGGTCCGGGGAGCTGTTTTTT
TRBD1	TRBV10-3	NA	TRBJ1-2	CAISGDRGNYGYTF	TGTGCCATCAGTGGGGACAGGGGAAACTATGGCTACACCTTC
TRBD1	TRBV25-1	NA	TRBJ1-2	CASSGTGGAGYGYTF	TGTGCCAGCAGTGGCACAGGGGGCGCAGGCTATGGCTACACCTTC
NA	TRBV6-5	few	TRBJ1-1	CASNLSPNTEAFF	TGTGCCAGCAACTTGTCACCGAACACTGAAGCTTTCTTT
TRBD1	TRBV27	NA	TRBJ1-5	CASSPGQGANQPQHF	TGTGCCAGCAGCCCGGGACAGGGGGCCAATCAGCCCCAGCATTTT
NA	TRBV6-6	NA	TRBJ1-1	CASSYGSLNSEAFF	TGTGCCAGCAGTTACGGCAGTTTGAACTCTGAAGCTTTCTTT